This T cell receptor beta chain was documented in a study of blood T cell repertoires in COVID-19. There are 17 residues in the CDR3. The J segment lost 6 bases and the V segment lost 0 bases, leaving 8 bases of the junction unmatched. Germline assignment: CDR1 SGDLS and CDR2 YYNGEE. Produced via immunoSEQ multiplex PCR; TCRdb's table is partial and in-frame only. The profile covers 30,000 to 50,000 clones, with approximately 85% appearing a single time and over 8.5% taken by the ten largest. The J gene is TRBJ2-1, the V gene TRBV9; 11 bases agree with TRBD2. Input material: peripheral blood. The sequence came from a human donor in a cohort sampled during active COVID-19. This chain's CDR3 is CASSVAIQTSGVNEQFF. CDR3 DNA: TGTGCCAGCAGCGTAGCTATTCAGACTAGCGGGGTCAATGAGCAGTTCTTC. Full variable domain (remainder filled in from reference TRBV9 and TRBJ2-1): DSGVTQTPKHLITATGQRVTLRCSPRSGDLSVYWYQQSLDQGLQFLIQYYNGEERAKGNILERFSAQQFPDLHSELNLSSLELGDSALYFCASSVAIQTSGVNEQFFGPGTRLTVL.